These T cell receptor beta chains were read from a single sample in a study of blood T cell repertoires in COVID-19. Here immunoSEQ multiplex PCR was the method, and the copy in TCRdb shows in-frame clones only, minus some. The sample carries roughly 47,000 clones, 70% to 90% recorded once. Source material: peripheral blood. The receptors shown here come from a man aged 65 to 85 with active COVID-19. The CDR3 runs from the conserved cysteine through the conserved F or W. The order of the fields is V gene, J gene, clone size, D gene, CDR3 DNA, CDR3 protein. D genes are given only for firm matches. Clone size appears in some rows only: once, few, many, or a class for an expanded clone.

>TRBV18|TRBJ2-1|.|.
TGTGCCAGCTCCCTCCCGGTGGTCAATGAGCAGTTCTTC
CASSLPVVNEQFF
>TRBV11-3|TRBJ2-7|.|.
TGTGCCAGCAGCTCAGGAGGAGCCCCCTACTACGAGCAGTACTTC
CASSSGGAPYYEQYF
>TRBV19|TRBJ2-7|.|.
TGTGCCAGTAGCCCCCGGGACACAATCTCCTACGAGCAGTACTTC
CASSPRDTISYEQYF
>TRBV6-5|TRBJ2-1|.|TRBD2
TGTGCCAGCAGTACATCGGGACTAAATGAGCAGTTCTTC
CASSTSGLNEQFF
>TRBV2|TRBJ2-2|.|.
TGTGCCAGCAAGAAGGGACTGTCCACCGGGGAGCTGTTTTTT
CASKKGLSTGELFF
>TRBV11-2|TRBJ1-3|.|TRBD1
TGTGCCAGCAGCTCCGGACAGGGGGCGGTAGGAAACACCATATATTTT
CASSSGQGAVGNTIYF
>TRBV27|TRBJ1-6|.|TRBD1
TGTGCCAGCAGTTCAGGGGGAAGCTCCTATAATTCACCCCTCCACTTT
CASSSGGSSYNSPLHF
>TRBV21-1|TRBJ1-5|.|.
TGTGCCAGCAGCAAAAAAGAAACAGACAATCAGCCCCAGCATTTT
CASSKKETDNQPQHF
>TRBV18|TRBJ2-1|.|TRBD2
TGTGCCAGCTCACCACCTAGCGGGGGGGCCCAAAATGAGCAGTTCTTC
CASSPPSGGAQNEQFF
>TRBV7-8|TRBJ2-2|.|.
TGTGCCAGCAGCTTAGTAGGGAGAGCGCCCACCGGGGAGCTGTTTTTT
CASSLVGRAPTGELFF
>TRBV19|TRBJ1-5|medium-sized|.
TGTGCCAGTAACCTCCGGGACACGAATCAGCCCCAGCATTTT
CASNLRDTNQPQHF
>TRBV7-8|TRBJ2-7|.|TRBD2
TGTGCCAGCAGCCAAAGGCCTAGCGGGGAGTCCTACGAGCAGTACTTC
CASSQRPSGESYEQYF
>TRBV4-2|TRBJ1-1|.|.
TGTGCCAGCAGCCGGGAGACTTTAGGCACTGAAGCTTTCTTT
CASSRETLGTEAFF
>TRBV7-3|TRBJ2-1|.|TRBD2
TGTGCCAGCAGCTTAGTAGCGGGGGGGTACAATGAGCAGTTCTTC
CASSLVAGGYNEQFF
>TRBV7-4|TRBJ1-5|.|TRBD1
TGTGCCAGCAGCTCTAGCTGCAGGGGGGCGTTGGGGAGCAATCAGCCCCAGCATTTT
CASSSSCRGALGSNQPQHF
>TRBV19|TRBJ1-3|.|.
TGTGCCAGTATGACAGGCCCGTCTGGAAACACCATATATTTT
CASMTGPSGNTIYF
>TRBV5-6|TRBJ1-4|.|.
TGTGCCAGCAGCATATCGTATGGGGGCGCGGCAACTAATGAAAAACTGTTTTTT
CASSISYGGAATNEKLFF
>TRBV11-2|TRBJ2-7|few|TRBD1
TGTGCCAGCAGCCCAGGACAGGGGCACTCCGAGCAGTACTTC
CASSPGQGHSEQYF
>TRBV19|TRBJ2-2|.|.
TGTGCCAGCTGCCTGAGCGTGAACACCGGGGAGCTGTTTTTT
CASCLSVNTGELFF
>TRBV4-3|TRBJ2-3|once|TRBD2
TGCGCCAGCAGCCAAGATCCGTCGGGGGGGGCGACAGATACGCAGTATTTT
CASSQDPSGGATDTQYF
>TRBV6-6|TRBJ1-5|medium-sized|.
TGTGCCAGCAAAGGACTGAATAGCAATCAGCCCCAGCATTTT
CASKGLNSNQPQHF
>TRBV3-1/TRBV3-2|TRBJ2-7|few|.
TGTGCCAGCAGCCAAGAAGGTGGGCCACACTACGAGCAGTACTTC
CASSQEGGPHYEQYF
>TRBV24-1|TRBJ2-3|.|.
TGTGCCACCAGTGATCAGAGCGGGGACAAAGATACGCAGTATTTT
CATSDQSGDKDTQYF
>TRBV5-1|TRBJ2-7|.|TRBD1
TGCGCCAGCAGCGGGAGCGGACAGGGGGGATACGAGCAGTACTTC
CASSGSGQGGYEQYF
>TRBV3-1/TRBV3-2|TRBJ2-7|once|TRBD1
TGTGCCAGCCCCTTGATATTGGTCGGACAGGGCCCCCCTCACGAGCAGTACTTC
CASPLILVGQGPPHEQYF
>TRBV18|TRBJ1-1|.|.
TGTGCCAGCTCACCGGTGGCAGGGGTGAACACTGAAGCTTTCTTT
CASSPVAGVNTEAFF